The T cell receptor beta chain described here comes from a study of blood T cell repertoires in COVID-19. Study as a whole: Researchers got acute and convalescent COVID-19 samples from the United States, Italy and Spain. From T cells, B-cell-depleted T cells, or PBMCs came the material, which was cDNA or gDNA.

In the source study's methods: Amplification of reference gene primers was used by the study to estimate nucleated cell counts. Assay used: immunoSEQ multiplex PCR; TCRdb lists only in-frame clones, some missing. V and J calls and clone size are copied from that table; D and trimming were computed from the DNA. The sample includes about 190,000 clones, 88% seen only once; the top ten take under 6.5%. The V gene's germline CDR1 is SGHDN and CDR2 FVKESK. The CDR3 has 15 amino acids. Trimming removed 1 base from V and 4 bases from J, with 13 bases in between. The sample taken for sequencing was peripheral blood. The receptor was derived from a man aged 40-49 years with active or convalescent COVID-19. J is TRBJ1-2 and V is TRBV14; no clear D. The DNA for the CDR3 is TGTGCCAGCAGCCAAGTTCGCCTGGGGAGCTATGGCTACACCTTC. It encodes CASSQVRLGSYGYTF.